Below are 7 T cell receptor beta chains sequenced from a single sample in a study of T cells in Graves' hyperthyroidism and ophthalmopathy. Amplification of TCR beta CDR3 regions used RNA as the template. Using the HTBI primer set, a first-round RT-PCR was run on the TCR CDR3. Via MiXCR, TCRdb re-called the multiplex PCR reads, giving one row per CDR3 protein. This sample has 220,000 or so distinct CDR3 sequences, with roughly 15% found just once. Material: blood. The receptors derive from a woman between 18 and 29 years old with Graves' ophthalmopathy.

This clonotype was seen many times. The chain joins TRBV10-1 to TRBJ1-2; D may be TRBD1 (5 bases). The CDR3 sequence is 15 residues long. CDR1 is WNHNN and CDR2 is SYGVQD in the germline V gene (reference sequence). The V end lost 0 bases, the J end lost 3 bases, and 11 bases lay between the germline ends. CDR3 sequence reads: CASSESRTGDYGYTF. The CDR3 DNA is TGCGCCAGCAGTGAGTCGAGAACAGGCGACTATGGCTACACCTTC.

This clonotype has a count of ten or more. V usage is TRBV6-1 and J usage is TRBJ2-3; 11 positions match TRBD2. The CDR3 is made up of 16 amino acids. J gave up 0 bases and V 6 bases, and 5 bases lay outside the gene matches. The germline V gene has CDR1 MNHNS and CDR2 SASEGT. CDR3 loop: CASRSGLAVSTDTQYF. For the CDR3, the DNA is TGTGCCAGCAGATCGGGACTAGCGGTGAGCACAGATACGCAGTATTTT.

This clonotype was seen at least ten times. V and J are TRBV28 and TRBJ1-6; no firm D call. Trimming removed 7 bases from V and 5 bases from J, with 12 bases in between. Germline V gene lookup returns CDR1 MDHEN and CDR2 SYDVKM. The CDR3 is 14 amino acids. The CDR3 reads CASTIRGNNSPLHF. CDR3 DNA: TGTGCCAGCACTATCCGGGGAAATAATTCACCCCTCCACTTT. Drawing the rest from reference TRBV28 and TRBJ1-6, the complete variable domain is DVKVTQSSRYLVKRTGEKVFLECVQDMDHENMFWYRQDPGLGLRLIYFSYDVKMKEKGDIPEGYSVSREKKERFSLILESASTNQTSMYLCASTIRGNNSPLHFGNGTRLTVT.

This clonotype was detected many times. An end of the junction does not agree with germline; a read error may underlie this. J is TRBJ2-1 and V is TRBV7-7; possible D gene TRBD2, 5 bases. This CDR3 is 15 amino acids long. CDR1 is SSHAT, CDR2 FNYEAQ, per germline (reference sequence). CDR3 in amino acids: CASSLAPGSYNEQFF. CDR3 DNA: TGTGCTAGCAGCTTAGCGCCGGGCAGCTACAATGAGCAGTTCTTC.

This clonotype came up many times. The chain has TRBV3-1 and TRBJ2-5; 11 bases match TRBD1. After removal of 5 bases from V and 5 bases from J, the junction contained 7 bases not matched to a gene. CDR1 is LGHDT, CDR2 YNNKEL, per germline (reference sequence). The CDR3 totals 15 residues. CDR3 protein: CASSFGQGAWETQYF. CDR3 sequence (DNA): TGTGCCAGCAGCTTCGGACAGGGGGCGTGGGAGACCCAGTACTTC.

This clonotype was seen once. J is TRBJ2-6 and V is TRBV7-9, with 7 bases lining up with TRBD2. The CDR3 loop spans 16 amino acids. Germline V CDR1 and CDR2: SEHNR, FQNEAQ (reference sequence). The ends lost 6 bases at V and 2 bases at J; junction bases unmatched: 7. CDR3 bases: TGTGCCAGCAGTTATACAACTAGCGCTGGGGCCAACGTCCTGACTTTC. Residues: CASSYTTSAGANVLTF.

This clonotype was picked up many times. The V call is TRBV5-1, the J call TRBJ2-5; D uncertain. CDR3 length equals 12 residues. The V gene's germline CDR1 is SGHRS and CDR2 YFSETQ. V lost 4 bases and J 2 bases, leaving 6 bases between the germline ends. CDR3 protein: CASSRSQETQYF. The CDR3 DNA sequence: TGCGCCAGCAGCCGATCGCAAGAGACCCAGTACTTC.